Listed below are T cell receptor beta chains from one sample, sequenced in a study of shared clonotypes between healthy human individuals. TCRdb's table, derived via immunoSEQ multiplex PCR, lists solely in-frame clones and lacks some. The sample consists of roughly 510,000 clones, 60% to 80% of them appearing once. The material sequenced was PBMCs. The receptor set was obtained from a woman between 40 and 50 years old in good health. Some clones in this sample may be carry-over from other donors' samples. CDR3s include the opening cysteine and the closing phenylalanine or tryptophan. The D gene is left open where the match is weak. Not every row has a clone size; where given, it reads once, few, many or a size class.

V gene	J gene	D gene	clone size	CDR3 protein	CDR3 DNA
TRBV29-1	TRBJ1-2	NA	NA	CSAGVIYGYTF	TGCAGCGCGGGGGTCATCTATGGCTACACCTTC
TRBV19	TRBJ1-5	NA	NA	CASSITTGQPQHF	TGTGCCAGTAGTATAACTACAGGTCAGCCCCAGCATTTT
TRBV4-2	TRBJ2-3	NA	NA	CASSRGLSGTDTQYF	TGTGCCAGCAGCCGGGGGCTTAGCGGCACAGATACGCAGTATTTT
TRBV25-1	TRBJ1-2	NA	NA	CASSDRDYRGVYGYTF	TGTGCCAGCAGTGACCGGGATTATAGGGGGGTTTATGGCTACACCTTC
TRBV2	TRBJ2-5	TRBD1	NA	CASRRLTGGPETQYF	TGTGCCAGCAGACGCCTTACAGGGGGGCCCGAGACCCAGTACTTC
TRBV5-6	TRBJ2-1	TRBD2	NA	CASSFSHGTRRRNEQFF	TGTGCCAGCAGCTTCAGCCACGGGACTAGGCGGCGCAATGAGCAGTTCTTC
TRBV25-1	TRBJ2-7	NA	NA	CASSETELLTYEQYF	TGTGCCAGCAGTGAGACAGAACTCCTAACCTACGAGCAGTACTTC
TRBV7-2	TRBJ2-1	NA	NA	CASSQPPPGYNEQFF	TGTGCCAGCAGCCAGCCCCCCCCGGGGTACAATGAGCAGTTCTTC
TRBV10-1	TRBJ2-3	TRBD2	NA	CASSDQGSGSPDTQYF	TGCGCCAGCAGTGATCAGGGTAGCGGGAGTCCAGATACGCAGTATTTT
TRBV5-1	TRBJ2-5	NA	few	CASSLDTPFGETQYF	TGCGCCAGCAGCCTTGACACTCCTTTTGGGGAGACCCAGTACTTC
TRBV4-1	TRBJ2-7	TRBD1	NA	CASSQARQGPSDEQYF	TGCGCCAGCAGCCAAGCCCGACAGGGGCCCAGCGACGAGCAGTACTTC
TRBV6-6	TRBJ1-1	NA	NA	CASSYQGRSTEAFF	TGTGCCAGCAGTTACCAGGGTAGGTCCACTGAAGCTTTCTTT
TRBV28	TRBJ2-7	TRBD2	NA	CASSLGLAVTYEQYF	TGTGCCAGCAGTTTAGGACTAGCAGTCACCTACGAGCAGTACTTC
TRBV6-4	TRBJ1-5	NA	NA	CASSDNPGSNQPQHF	TGTGCCAGCAGTGACAATCCAGGGTCTAATCAGCCCCAGCATTTT
TRBV6-1	TRBJ1-2	NA	NA	CASSEASYYGYTF	TGTGCCAGCAGTGAAGCAAGTTACTATGGCTACACCTTC
TRBV4-1	TRBJ1-2	NA	once	CASSQRGLGRENYGYTF	TGCGCCAGCAGCCAAAGAGGGCTGGGCAGGGAAAACTATGGCTACACCTTC
TRBV21-1	TRBJ2-7	NA	few	CAVSSGSYEQYF	TGTGCCGTTTCTAGCGGGAGCTACGAGCAGTACTTC
TRBV29-1	TRBJ2-7	TRBD1	few	CSVEGDRGLDEQYF	TGCAGCGTTGAAGGAGACAGGGGGCTCGACGAGCAGTACTTC
TRBV9	TRBJ2-2	NA	NA	CASSVGGADTGELFF	TGTGCCAGCAGCGTAGGGGGAGCAGACACCGGGGAGCTGTTTTTT
TRBV18	TRBJ2-7	NA	NA	CASSPGSSYEQYF	TGTGCCAGCTCACCAGGTAGCTCCTACGAGCAGTACTTC
TRBV6-4	TRBJ2-3	NA	NA	CASSDSWGDTQYF	TGTGCCAGCAGTGACTCATGGGGGGATACGCAGTATTTT
TRBV28	TRBJ2-1	TRBD1	NA	CASSFVDRGLEQFF	TGTGCCAGCAGTTTTGTAGACAGGGGCCTTGAGCAGTTCTTC
TRBV5-6	TRBJ2-1	NA	NA	CASSRKAGRSYNEQFF	TGTGCCAGCAGCCGAAAAGCGGGCAGGTCTTACAATGAGCAGTTCTTC
TRBV5-1	TRBJ2-5	TRBD1	NA	CASSPTSGQGGETQYF	TGCGCCAGCAGCCCAACCTCGGGACAGGGGGGGGAGACCCAGTACTTC
TRBV18	TRBJ2-2	NA	NA	CASSKGAGELFF	TGTGCCAGCTCAAAGGGAGCCGGGGAGCTGTTTTTT
TRBV7-9	TRBJ2-2	NA	NA	CASSLQGTANTGELFF	TGTGCCAGCAGCTTACAGGGGACTGCGAACACCGGGGAGCTGTTTTTT
TRBV11-2	TRBJ2-3	TRBD1	NA	CASSLKKQGSRADTQYF	TGTGCCAGCAGCTTAAAGAAACAGGGGAGTAGGGCAGATACGCAGTATTTT
TRBV9	TRBJ2-1	TRBD2	NA	CASSVGGGPSYNEQFF	TGTGCCAGCAGCGTAGGGGGGGGACCCTCCTACAATGAGCAGTTCTTC
TRBV11-2	TRBJ1-2	NA	NA	CASSLGRGSPIYGYTF	TGTGCCAGCAGCTTAGGACGGGGGAGTCCTATTTATGGCTACACCTTC
TRBV2	TRBJ2-7	TRBD2	NA	CASTSGRLAGDSHEQYF	TGTGCCAGCACCTCCGGGAGGCTAGCGGGAGATTCCCACGAGCAGTACTTC
TRBV28	TRBJ2-5	NA	NA	CASSKWGRQETQYF	TGTGCCAGCAGTAAGTGGGGCAGGCAAGAGACCCAGTACTTC
TRBV7-9	TRBJ2-2	NA	few	CASSLLGRGGINTGELFF	TGTGCCAGCAGCTTACTTGGACGTGGGGGAATAAACACCGGGGAGCTGTTTTTT
TRBV27	TRBJ2-2	NA	NA	CASSSQVAAQNTGELFF	TGTGCCAGCAGTTCCCAAGTGGCAGCACAAAACACCGGGGAGCTGTTTTTT
TRBV10-1	TRBJ2-7	TRBD2	NA	CASSEGVAGVYEQYF	TGCGCCAGCAGTGAGGGGGTAGCGGGAGTGTACGAGCAGTACTTC
TRBV5-1	TRBJ2-5	TRBD2	NA	CASSFFTGTSGETQYF	TGCGCCAGCAGCTTCTTTACCGGGACTAGCGGTGAGACCCAGTACTTC